The clone carrying this TCR beta chain was counted only a few times. No antigen is known for it. This sample is drawn from a study of naive and memory T cell subsets. Losses at the gene ends were 3 bases for V and 3 bases for J; bases not matched to a gene: 1. Germline-derived CDR1 and CDR2 are KGHSH and LQKENI. There are 13 residues in the CDR3. An equimolar mix of two oligonucleotides served as the beta constant-region primer for TRBC1 and TRBC2. Ligated cDNA was amplified by four rounds of PCR with nested alpha and beta constant-region primers and SP2. MiXCR was run by TCRdb on the UMI-ligation and nested PCR reads, yielding one entry per CDR3 protein. In the table there are around 130,000 distinct CDR3 sequences, 35% to 40% of which are singletons. Alpha and beta libraries were amplified separately from the second PCR onward. Cells stained for CD3, CD4, CD8, CD45RA, CD27 and viability were sorted into four CD45RA/CD27 subsets.

Study findings and constraints: Between naive and memory subsets, TCR abundance power law exponents differed. Clonotypes here are unpaired alpha or beta chain sequences.

The chain carries TRBV18 and TRBJ2-5; 7 nucleotides match TRBD1. The sample taken for sequencing was central memory CD4+ T cells from blood. This receptor was identified in a human donor in good health. The CDR3 region has the DNA TGTGCCAGCTCACCGGGACAGAAAGAGACCCAGTACTTC. It yields the protein CASSPGQKETQYF.